This T cell receptor beta chain was observed in a study of control samples from healthy donors and cancer patients. Clones were read by immunoSEQ multiplex PCR, and TCRdb kept only the in-frame ones, dropping some. The repertoire has fewer than 100,000 clones, roughly 82% of them found once; the top ten carry 1.5% to 2%. This sequence was found in a man in his 60s in good health. Sequenced input: blood.

CDR3 sequence (DNA): TGTGCCAGCAGTTTAGGGACCTCACCCCTCCACTTT. Translating it yields CASSLGTSPLHF. The chain carries TRBV12-3 or TRBV12-4 and TRBJ1-6; D is ambiguous. Trimming pared 1 base from V and 10 bases from J, leaving 5 bases between. The CDR3 is 12 residues long.